These T cell receptor beta chains were read from a single sample in a study of blood T cell repertoires in COVID-19. Repertoires were generated with immunoSEQ multiplex PCR, while TCRdb's copy carries only in-frame clones and drops some. The sample records some 300,000 clones, roughly 86% being singletons. Specimen: PBMCs or T cells enriched from blood (not recorded which). Receptor source: a woman aged 45-59 years who had been exposed to COVID-19. CDR3s include the opening cysteine and the closing phenylalanine or tryptophan. Each record gives: D gene, V gene, clone size, J gene, CDR3 DNA, CDR3 protein. A D gene is named only where the DNA matches it firmly. Not all rows give a size; the values are once, few, many and, for expanded clones, a class.

>NA|TRBV30|once|TRBJ2-2
TGTGCCTGGAGCGAAGTAAGGGGTGCCGGGGAGCTGTTTTTT
CAWSEVRGAGELFF
>NA|TRBV28|NA|TRBJ1-2
TGTGCCAGCAGGGGCAACAGGGCCTCATATCCCTACACCTTC
CASRGNRASYPYTF
>NA|TRBV5-1|NA|TRBJ1-1
TGCGCCAGCAGCTTGGCTAGGGGCAGCACTGAAGCTTTCTTT
CASSLARGSTEAFF
>NA|TRBV30|NA|TRBJ2-2
TGTGCCTGGAGTAAGCTAGCGTCCCCCGGGGAGCTGTTTTTT
CAWSKLASPGELFF
>TRBD2|TRBV19|once|TRBJ2-3
TGTGCCAGCGCCAAGACTAGCGGGGGGACCACAGATACGCAGTATTTT
CASAKTSGGTTDTQYF
>NA|TRBV19|few|TRBJ1-5
TGTGCCAGTAGTATAGATACAATCCAGCCCCAGCATTTT
CASSIDTIQPQHF
>TRBD1|TRBV5-1|NA|TRBJ1-3
TGCGCCAGCAGCCTGGACAGGGTCTCTGGAAACACCATATATTTT
CASSLDRVSGNTIYF
>TRBD2|TRBV19|NA|TRBJ2-3
TGTGCCAGTAGTACGGCGCGGGGGGATACGCAGTATTTT
CASSTARGDTQYF
>NA|TRBV5-1|NA|TRBJ1-3
TGCGCCAGCAGCAACGGGAACTCTGGAAACACCATATATTTT
CASSNGNSGNTIYF
>NA|TRBV5-1|NA|TRBJ2-2
TGCGCCAGCAGCCCAAGAGGAGGAGGTACTTCGAACACCGGGGAGCTGTTTTTT
CASSPRGGGTSNTGELFF
>NA|TRBV7-9|NA|TRBJ1-1
TGTGCCAGCAGCCATGGACAGACCCCTGAAGCTTTCTTT
CASSHGQTPEAFF
>NA|TRBV5-6|NA|TRBJ1-2
TGTGCCAGCATTCGTGAGAGAATGAGCTCTGGCTACACCTTC
CASIRERMSSGYTF
>NA|TRBV20-1|NA|TRBJ2-7
TGCAGTGCTAGTGTATCGAATAGCCTCTACGAGCAGTACTTC
CSASVSNSLYEQYF
>NA|TRBV3-1/TRBV3-2|NA|TRBJ1-3
TGTGCCAGCAGCCCTAGCACTGGAAACACCATATATTTT
CASSPSTGNTIYF
>NA|TRBV28|NA|TRBJ1-6
TGTGCCAGCAGTTTAATGGATGCGGGTGATTCACCCCTCCACTTT
CASSLMDAGDSPLHF
>TRBD1|TRBV7-7|NA|TRBJ1-5
TGTGCTAGCAGCTTAGTTCAGGACAGGGCAGGCAATCAGCCCCAGCATTTT
CASSLVQDRAGNQPQHF
>TRBD1|TRBV19|NA|TRBJ1-5
TGTGCCAGTACCCCGGGGGGGGAGGGGGCTTATAGCAATCAGCCCCAGCATTTT
CASTPGGEGAYSNQPQHF
>NA|TRBV2|NA|TRBJ1-1
TGTGCCAGCAGTGAGGACGGGACAATTGCTGAAGCTTTCTTT
CASSEDGTIAEAFF
>NA|TRBV6-5|NA|TRBJ1-2
TGTGCCAGCAGGAATCATGGAGGCCATGGCTACACCTTC
CASRNHGGHGYTF
>TRBD1|TRBV5-1|NA|TRBJ1-1
TGCGCCAGCAGCTTCACAGGGGGCACTGAAGCTTTCTTT
CASSFTGGTEAFF
>NA|TRBV30|once|TRBJ1-3
TGTGCCTGGAGTCACGGGGGGGCAGGGATTGGAAACACCATATATTTT
CAWSHGGAGIGNTIYF
>NA|TRBV5-4|NA|TRBJ2-7
TGTGCCAGCAGCCTCTGGGCGGGGACCTACGAGCAGTACTTC
CASSLWAGTYEQYF
>TRBD1|TRBV6-4|NA|TRBJ1-4
TGTGCCAGCAGTGACTCTCCGGGACAGAGTAATGAAAAACTGTTTTTT
CASSDSPGQSNEKLFF
>NA|TRBV5-6|NA|TRBJ1-5
TGTGCCAGCAGCTTTCAAGGGGTTTATAGCAATCAGCCCCAGCATTTT
CASSFQGVYSNQPQHF
>NA|TRBV19|NA|TRBJ2-1
TGTGCCAGTAGTATCCGGGGCAATGAGCAGTTCTTC
CASSIRGNEQFF
>NA|TRBV18|NA|TRBJ1-5
TGTGCCAGCTCACGAGAGGGCAATCAGCCCCAGCATTTT
CASSREGNQPQHF
>NA|TRBV5-6|NA|TRBJ1-5
TGTGCCAGCAGCTTGGTGAGAGATAGCAATCAGCCCCAGCATTTT
CASSLVRDSNQPQHF
>NA|TRBV5-4|NA|TRBJ2-7
TGTGCCAGCAGCTTGATAGAGGACACCTACGAGCAGTACTTC
CASSLIEDTYEQYF
>TRBD1|TRBV28|NA|TRBJ2-6
TGTGCCAGCAGTTTAAGACAGGGGAAGCCTGGGGCCAACGTCCTGACTTTC
CASSLRQGKPGANVLTF
>TRBD1|TRBV19|NA|TRBJ1-1
TGTGCCAGTAGTATTTGGCCGGGACAGCCTTCGAACACTGAAGCTTTCTTT
CASSIWPGQPSNTEAFF
>TRBD1|TRBV28|once|TRBJ2-7
TGTGCCAGCCGTCCGGGACAGGGGGCAAACGAGCAGTACTTC
CASRPGQGANEQYF
>NA|TRBV7-2|NA|TRBJ1-5
TGTGCCAGCAGCTTAAGGGCGGGGGCGCGAGATGGTCAGCCCCAGCATTTT
CASSLRAGARDGQPQHF
>NA|TRBV7-2|once|TRBJ2-1
TGTGCCAGCAGCTTAGGATCCCTATTGGTACGTGCGAATGAGCAGTTCTTC
CASSLGSLLVRANEQFF
>TRBD1|TRBV5-4|NA|TRBJ1-1
TGTGCCAGCAGCCTAATCGGACAGGGACCCGCGGGCACTGAAGCTTTCTTT
CASSLIGQGPAGTEAFF
>TRBD2|TRBV9|NA|TRBJ2-2
TGTGCCAGCAGCGTAGGGCTAGCGGGGGGCACCGGGGAGCTGTTTTTT
CASSVGLAGGTGELFF
>NA|TRBV5-4|NA|TRBJ1-5
TGTGCCAGCAGCTTGATGGGGAGCAGTAGCAATCAGCCCCAGCATTTT
CASSLMGSSSNQPQHF
>NA|TRBV10-3|NA|TRBJ2-5
TGTGCCACTGGGCCTTCAGAGACCCAGTACTTC
CATGPSETQYF
>NA|TRBV20-1|NA|TRBJ1-2
TGCAGTGCAGCGACGGTTCCTGGCTACACCTTC
CSAATVPGYTF
>TRBD1|TRBV3-1/TRBV3-2|NA|TRBJ1-2
TGTGCCAGCAGCCTGGGGACAGGGGCTAACTATGGCTACACCTTC
CASSLGTGANYGYTF
>NA|TRBV6-5|NA|TRBJ1-4
TGTGCCAGCAGTTCCCGATACGGTGAAAAACTGTTTTTT
CASSSRYGEKLFF
>NA|TRBV19|few|TRBJ1-2
TGTGCCAGTAGTATAAAGACAGGCTTCTATGGCTACACCTTC
CASSIKTGFYGYTF
>NA|TRBV29-1|NA|TRBJ2-5
TGCAGCGTGTCGATGATGGCGGGACAAGAGACCCAGTACTTC
CSVSMMAGQETQYF
>NA|TRBV7-9|once|TRBJ2-5
TGTGCCAGCAGCCCGGACAGTGGGATCCAAGAGACCCAGTACTTC
CASSPDSGIQETQYF
>TRBD2|TRBV5-1|NA|TRBJ2-3
TGCGCCAGCAAACTAGCGGGGGGGCCGCAGGATACGCAGTATTTT
CASKLAGGPQDTQYF
>NA|TRBV5-1|once|TRBJ2-3
TGCGCCAGCAGCCCGGTAGAGTATGGCACAGATACGCAGTATTTT
CASSPVEYGTDTQYF
>NA|TRBV28|NA|TRBJ1-5
TGTGCCAGCAGCCTTACGTTGGGAGGAAATCAGCCCCAGCATTTT
CASSLTLGGNQPQHF
>NA|TRBV7-8|NA|TRBJ1-2
TGTGCCAGCAGCTTATCCCAGGGTTTCGACTATGGCTACACCTTC
CASSLSQGFDYGYTF
>NA|TRBV5-8|NA|TRBJ1-5
TGTGCCAGCAGCTCAGGACAGTTAAGCAATCAGCCCCAGCATTTT
CASSSGQLSNQPQHF
>TRBD1|TRBV5-1|NA|TRBJ2-7
TGCGCCAGCAGCTCACAGGGGGTTAGTTACGAGCAGTACTTC
CASSSQGVSYEQYF